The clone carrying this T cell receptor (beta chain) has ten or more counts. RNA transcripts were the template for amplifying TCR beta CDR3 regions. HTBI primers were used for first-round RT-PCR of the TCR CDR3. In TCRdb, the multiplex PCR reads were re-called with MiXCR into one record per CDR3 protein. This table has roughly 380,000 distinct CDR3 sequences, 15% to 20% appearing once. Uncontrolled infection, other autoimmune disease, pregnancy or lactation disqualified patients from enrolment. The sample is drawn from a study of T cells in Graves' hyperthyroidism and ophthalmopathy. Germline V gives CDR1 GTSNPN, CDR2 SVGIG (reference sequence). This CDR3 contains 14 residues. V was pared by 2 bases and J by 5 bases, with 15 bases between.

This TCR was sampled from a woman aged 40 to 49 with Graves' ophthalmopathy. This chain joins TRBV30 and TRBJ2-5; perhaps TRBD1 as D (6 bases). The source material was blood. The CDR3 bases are TGTGCCTGGAGTCCGGGGAGCAGGGGCGAGACCCAGTACTTC. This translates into CAWSPGSRGETQYF.